The entry that follows covers one TCR beta chain sequence. The data were obtained in a study of T cell changes during pregnancy in multiple sclerosis. The CDR3 is 14 residues long. Trimming removed 6 bases at V and 2 bases at J, with 14 bases between. CDR1 and CDR2 from the germline V gene are MNHEY and SVGAGI. Profiled with immunoSEQ multiplex PCR; TCRdb holds only in-frame clones, not every one. The sample holds more than 60,000 clones; roughly nine tenths are singletons and the top ten take 0.25% to 0.3%. The sequence derives from a female donor in good health, enrolled as a control in a pregnancy study. The material was CD4+ T cells from peripheral blood mononuclear cells, obtained in the third trimester of pregnancy. J is TRBJ2-7 and V is TRBV6-5; possible D gene TRBD2, 6 bases. The CDR3 DNA is TGTGCCAGCAGGATCCTGGGGGGACCCTACGAGCAGTACTTC. Amino acids: CASRILGGPYEQYF.